The 2 T cell receptor beta chains in this list originate from one sample, sequenced in a study of high-grade serous ovarian cancer treatment subgroups. Here immunoSEQ multiplex PCR was the method, and the copy in TCRdb shows in-frame clones only, minus some. The sample has about 1,600 clones, roughly 70% seen once. Tumor tissue was taken before any definitive surgery or chemotherapy was given. Source material: tumor tissue. These receptors all come from a human donor with high-grade serous ovarian cancer.

The chain recombines TRBV5-4 with TRBJ1-1; tentative D call: TRBD1 (5 bases). CDR3 length equals 15 residues. Germline CDR1 and CDR2: SGHNT and YYREEE (reference sequence). The V and J ends lost 4 bases and 4 bases respectively, with 17 bases between them. The CDR3 here is CASSMARVEGTEAFF. CDR3 nucleotides: TGTGCCAGCAGCATGGCCAGGGTCGAGGGCACTGAAGCTTTCTTT.

The chain combines TRBV10-2 with TRBJ2-5, with D tentatively TRBD1 or TRBD2 (5 bases each). The DNA end is more similar to TRBJ2-7, so the J call may be wrong. The CDR3 totals 14 residues. Germline values: CDR1 WSHSY, CDR2 SAAADI. The CDR3: CASSEEGISYEQYF. The CDR3 bases are TGCGCCAGCAGTGAAGAGGGGATCTCCTACGAGCAGTACTTC.